A selection of T cell receptor beta chains follows, all from one sample in a study of HIV-infected children after antiretroviral therapy interruption. TCRdb used MiXCR to reprocess the 3' RACE reads, holding one entry per CDR3 protein. The sample includes about 89,000 distinct CDR3 sequences, 6.9% of them seen just once. This sample comprised CD45RA+ CD4+ T cells from PBMCs, pooled from several time points, obtained from a donor given antiretroviral therapy, either interrupted or continuous. The receptors shown here come from a pool of human donors with HIV. CDR3s include the opening cysteine and the closing phenylalanine or tryptophan. A D gene is named only where the DNA matches it firmly. Size is omitted from some rows. Given values are once, few, many or a class for expanded clones.

CDR3: CATSRGGTGWQPQHF
DNA: TGTGCCACCAGCAGGGGGGGGACAGGCTGGCAGCCCCAGCATTTT
J: TRBJ1-5
D: TRBD1
V: TRBV15
size: many

CDR3: CASSLGGADLYEQYF
DNA: TGCGCCAGCAGCTTAGGCGGGGCTGATTTATACGAGCAGTACTTC
J: TRBJ2-7
D: -
V: TRBV5-1
size: -

CDR3: CASSQAPNYGYTF
DNA: TGCGCCAGCAGCCAGGCTCCTAACTATGGCTACACCTTC
J: TRBJ1-2
D: -
V: TRBV4-1
size: many

CDR3: CASSIGGRGSSYNEQFF
DNA: TGTGCCAGTAGTATTGGTGGTCGGGGAAGCTCCTACAATGAGCAGTTCTTC
J: TRBJ2-1
D: -
V: TRBV19
size: -

CDR3: CSAPEGQLAGGAYHYNEQFF
DNA: TGCAGTGCCCCAGAGGGGCAACTAGCGGGGGGGGCGTACCATTACAATGAGCAGTTCTTC
J: TRBJ2-1
D: TRBD2
V: TRBV20-1
size: -

CDR3: CASSPGSPYEQYF
DNA: TGTGCCAGCTCACCGGGCAGCCCCTACGAGCAGTACTTC
J: TRBJ2-7
D: -
V: TRBV18
size: many

CDR3: CAREVKSGANVLTF
DNA: TGTGCCAGGGAGGTCAAATCTGGGGCCAACGTCCTGACTTTC
J: TRBJ2-6
D: -
V: TRBV2
size: -

CDR3: CASSLGLSQAFF
DNA: TGTGCCAGCAGTCTAGGACTCTCTCAAGCTTTCTTT
J: TRBJ1-1
D: -
V: TRBV6-1
size: few

CDR3: CASSSDEETQYF
DNA: TGTGCCAGCAGCTCAGACGAAGAGACCCAGTACTTC
J: TRBJ2-5
D: -
V: TRBV11-1
size: many

CDR3: CSARDGRSYEQYF
DNA: TGCAGCGCTCGGGACGGCCGCTCCTACGAGCAGTACTTC
J: TRBJ2-7
D: -
V: TRBV29-1
size: once

CDR3: CSARDRGTGVDEQYF
DNA: TGCAGTGCTAGAGATCGGGGGACAGGGGTCGACGAGCAGTACTTC
J: TRBJ2-7
D: TRBD1
V: TRBV20-1
size: many

CDR3: CASSSTLWGPEGEKLFF
DNA: TGTGCCAGCAGTTCCACCCTTTGGGGCCCGGAGGGTGAAAAACTGTTTTTT
J: TRBJ1-4
D: -
V: TRBV12-3/TRBV12-4
size: many

CDR3: CASSRGQQFF
DNA: TGTGCCAGCAGCCGAGGTCAGCAGTTCTTC
J: TRBJ2-1
D: -
V: TRBV6-5
size: few

CDR3: CASSPLTGGNEQFF
DNA: TGTGCCAGCAGCCCGTTGACAGGGGGGAATGAGCAGTTCTTC
J: TRBJ2-1
D: TRBD1
V: TRBV11-2
size: many

CDR3: CASSSLSSGFDNEQFF
DNA: TGCGCCAGCAGCTCCTTATCGTCCGGGTTCGACAATGAGCAGTTCTTC
J: TRBJ2-1
D: -
V: TRBV5-1
size: few

CDR3: CAISDRVTNTGELFF
DNA: TGTGCCATCAGTGATCGGGTAACGAACACCGGGGAGCTGTTTTTT
J: TRBJ2-2
D: -
V: TRBV10-3
size: many

CDR3: CASSPLGNTEAFF
DNA: TGTGCCAGCAGCCCGCTGGGGAACACTGAAGCTTTCTTT
J: TRBJ1-1
D: -
V: TRBV14
size: many

CDR3: CSARDPGQGYEQYF
DNA: TGCAGTGCTAGAGATCCGGGACAGGGCTACGAGCAGTACTTC
J: TRBJ2-7
D: TRBD1
V: TRBV20-1
size: many

CDR3: CASSIDWPTKNYGYTF
DNA: TGTGCCAGTAGTATAGATTGGCCTACGAAGAACTATGGCTACACCTTC
J: TRBJ1-2
D: -
V: TRBV19
size: few

CDR3: CAWIPGGQAIVDEQYF
DNA: TGTGCCTGGATCCCGGGTGGACAGGCGATCGTCGACGAGCAGTACTTC
J: TRBJ2-7
D: TRBD1
V: TRBV2
size: -

CDR3: CASSLDEGEDF
DNA: TGTGCCAGCAGCTTAGATGAGGGAGAGGACTTC
J: TRBJ2-7
D: -
V: TRBV11-2
size: few

CDR3: CASRLGQGLYGYTF
DNA: TGTGCAAGTCGCTTAGGACAGGGGCTTTATGGCTACACCTTC
J: TRBJ1-2
D: -
V: TRBV12-2
size: few

CDR3: CASSESSLNQPQHF
DNA: TGTGCCAGCAGTGAAAGTTCCCTCAATCAGCCCCAGCATTTT
J: TRBJ1-5
D: -
V: TRBV6-1
size: many

CDR3: CASRDSGEQYF
DNA: TGTGCCAGCAGGGACAGTGGCGAGCAGTACTTC
J: TRBJ2-7
D: -
V: TRBV12-3/TRBV12-4
size: many

CDR3: CASSPRRDFYEQYF
DNA: TGTGCCAGCAGTCCTAGGAGGGACTTCTACGAGCAGTACTTC
J: TRBJ2-7
D: -
V: TRBV27
size: -

CDR3: CATSPGLPNTGELFF
DNA: TGTGCCACCAGTCCGGGACTTCCGAACACCGGGGAGCTGTTTTTT
J: TRBJ2-2
D: -
V: TRBV24-1
size: many

CDR3: CASSYVGLNTEAFF
DNA: TGTGCCAGCAGTTACGTCGGACTCAACACTGAAGCTTTCTTT
J: TRBJ1-1
D: -
V: TRBV6-2/TRBV6-3
size: many

CDR3: CSARDSRDLEAFF
DNA: TGCAGTGCTAGAGATTCCCGGGACTTAGAAGCTTTCTTT
J: TRBJ1-1
D: -
V: TRBV20-1
size: many

CDR3: CASSLTNYGYTF
DNA: TGTGCCAGCAGTCTGACAAACTATGGCTACACCTTC
J: TRBJ1-2
D: -
V: TRBV7-6
size: many

CDR3: CAWSRRSSPFF
DNA: TGTGCCTGGAGTAGGCGTTCTAGCCCTTTCTTT
J: TRBJ1-1
D: -
V: TRBV30
size: many

CDR3: CASRSPGTRGETQYF
DNA: TGTGCCAGCAGGTCCCCCGGGACTAGAGGGGAGACCCAGTACTTC
J: TRBJ2-5
D: TRBD2
V: TRBV7-3
size: -

CDR3: CASSLMDRAVNEQYF
DNA: TGCGCCAGCAGCTTGATGGACAGGGCCGTCAACGAGCAGTACTTC
J: TRBJ2-7
D: TRBD1
V: TRBV5-1
size: many

CDR3: CATSDPSGGGEKLFF
DNA: TGTGCCACCAGTGATCCCTCAGGAGGCGGTGAAAAACTGTTTTTT
J: TRBJ1-4
D: -
V: TRBV24-1
size: -

CDR3: CASSLGGQGLDEAFF
DNA: TGCGCCAGCAGCCTTGGGGGACAGGGATTAGATGAAGCTTTCTTT
J: TRBJ1-1
D: TRBD1
V: TRBV4-1
size: -

CDR3: CASSPGTGGLIQYF
DNA: TGTGCCAGCAGCCCCGGGACAGGGGGACTGATTCAGTACTTC
J: TRBJ2-4
D: TRBD1
V: TRBV14
size: few

CDR3: CASSLDGYYEKLFF
DNA: TGTGCCAGCAGCCTGGACGGCTATTATGAAAAACTGTTTTTT
J: TRBJ1-4
D: -
V: TRBV5-5
size: -

CDR3: CASSRETGHYEQYF
DNA: TGTGCCAGCTCACGAGAGACAGGACACTACGAGCAGTACTTC
J: TRBJ2-7
D: -
V: TRBV18
size: many

CDR3: CASSLVAGVYTGELFF
DNA: TGTGCCAGCAGCTTAGTAGCGGGAGTTTACACCGGGGAGCTGTTTTTT
J: TRBJ2-2
D: TRBD2
V: TRBV11-2
size: many

CDR3: CASSAGTVNTEAFF
DNA: TGTGCCAGCAGCGCCGGGACAGTGAACACTGAAGCTTTCTTT
J: TRBJ1-1
D: TRBD1
V: TRBV9
size: -

CDR3: CSVGRQPSLGAFF
DNA: TGCAGCGTTGGCAGGCAGCCTTCCCTAGGAGCTTTCTTT
J: TRBJ1-1
D: -
V: TRBV29-1
size: -

CDR3: CASSIRVQNTLYF
DNA: TGTGCCAGCAGTATCAGGGTTCAAAACACCTTGTACTTT
J: TRBJ1-3
D: -
V: TRBV19
size: many

CDR3: CASSLPQGEKLFF
DNA: TGTGCCAGCAGCCTACCACAAGGGGAAAAACTGTTTTTT
J: TRBJ1-4
D: -
V: TRBV12-3/TRBV12-4
size: many

CDR3: CASSLLLGQLNF
DNA: TGTGCCAGCAGTTTATTGTTGGGACAGCTGAACTTC
J: TRBJ2-7
D: TRBD1
V: TRBV28
size: -

CDR3: CASSRGQGGYGYTF
DNA: TGTGCCAGCAGCCGGGGACAGGGGGGCTATGGCTACACCTTC
J: TRBJ1-2
D: TRBD1
V: TRBV5-5
size: many

CDR3: CASSIPGLLVYEQYF
DNA: TGTGCCAGCAGCATACCCGGACTCCTCGTGTACGAGCAGTACTTC
J: TRBJ2-7
D: -
V: TRBV7-2
size: few